Shown below are 13 T cell receptor beta chains from a single sample sequenced in a study of shared clonotypes between healthy human individuals. Profiled with immunoSEQ multiplex PCR; TCRdb holds only in-frame clones, not every one. The table lists a few million clones, roughly 93% of them singletons. Material: naive CD4+ T cells from PBMCs. Subset in this sample: CD45RA+ positively selected. Receptors were obtained from a man younger than 30 in good health. Some clones in this sample may be carry-over from other donors' samples.

This rearrangement joins TRBV11-2 to TRBJ2-1, with 11 bases aligning to TRBD2. This CDR3 contains 18 residues. Germline V CDR1 and CDR2: SGHAT, FQNNGV. After removal of 5 bases from V and 7 bases from J, the junction contained 16 bases not matched to a gene. The CDR3 loop is CASSRVAGGPEGENEQFF. CDR3 DNA sequence: TGTGCCAGCAGCCGGGTAGCGGGAGGGCCTGAGGGGGAGAATGAGCAGTTCTTC.

The genes are TRBV6-5 and TRBJ1-2; D perhaps matches TRBD1 (6 bases). Germline-derived CDR1 and CDR2 are MNHEY and SVGAGI. The CDR3 covers 15 residues. Between the trimmed V and J ends, which lost 2 bases and 4 bases, there was a span of 14 bases. This chain's CDR3 is CASSYLAGGAYGYTF. The CDR3 nucleotides are TGTGCCAGCAGTTACCTTGCCGGGGGGGCCTATGGCTACACCTTC.

The V call is TRBV11-2, the J call TRBJ2-7, with D maybe TRBD2 (5 bases). The CDR3 sequence is 16 residues long. In germline, CDR1 is SGHAT, CDR2 FQNNGV. The V end was cut by 5 bases, the J end by 0 bases, with 17 bases between. This CDR3 is CASSVSPGLNSYEQYF. CDR3 coding DNA: TGTGCCAGCAGCGTCAGTCCCGGACTTAACTCCTACGAGCAGTACTTC.

The chain links TRBV30 to TRBJ2-7; D gene uncertain. CDR1 GTSNPN and CDR2 SVGIG come from the germline V gene (reference sequence). The V end was cut by 2 bases, the J end by 0 bases, with 5 bases between. This CDR3 has 12 amino acids. CDR3 nucleotides: TGTGCCTGGAGTCCGCTCTCCTACGAGCAGTACTTC. This gives the protein CAWSPLSYEQYF.

V and J are TRBV20-1 and TRBJ2-3; D call uncertain. Germline CDR1 is DFQATT and CDR2 is SNEGSKA (reference sequence). V was clipped by 5 bases and J by 6 bases, with 9 bases between them. This CDR3 has 11 residues. In DNA, the CDR3 is TGCAGTGCTCGTAAGTCCGATACGCAGTATTTT. Translated, it gives CSARKSDTQYF.

The chain links TRBV11-2 to TRBJ1-1, with a possible D match to TRBD1 (5 bases). The CDR3 is 15 amino acids. Per the germline V gene, CDR1 is SGHAT and CDR2 is FQNNGV. Trimming took 0 bases from V and 0 from J, leaving 8 bases between them. CDR3 protein: CASSLDWGMNTEAFF. In nucleotides, the CDR3 is TGTGCCAGCAGCTTAGATTGGGGGATGAACACTGAAGCTTTCTTT.

The chain is built from TRBV5-1 and TRBJ2-3; perhaps TRBD2 as D (5 bases). The CDR3 sequence is 13 residues long. The V gene's germline CDR1 is SGHRS and CDR2 YFSETQ. The CDR3 sequence is CASGRTQTDTQYF. CDR3 DNA sequence: TGCGCTTCGGGAAGGACCCAAACAGATACGCAGTATTTT.

This chain uses TRBV5-1 with TRBJ2-1; 10 bases are shared with TRBD2. Losses at the gene ends were 0 bases for V and 6 bases for J; bases not matched to a gene: 9. The germline V gene encodes CDR1 SGHRS and CDR2 YFSETQ. The CDR3 is 17 residues long. Here the CDR3 reads CASSLVKREGVINEQFF. CDR3 DNA: TGCGCCAGCAGCTTGGTCAAGCGGGAGGGTGTAATCAATGAGCAGTTCTTC.

The chain combines TRBV6-6 with TRBJ2-1; D gene unclear. Germline CDR1 and CDR2: MNHNY and SVGAGI (reference sequence). This CDR3 has 13 amino acids. Deletions cut 5 bases from V and 5 bases from J, with 10 bases between. CDR3 region: CASSTEVDNEQFF. DNA of the CDR3: TGTGCCAGCAGTACCGAGGTCGACAATGAGCAGTTCTTC.

This rearrangement joins TRBV11-2 to TRBJ2-7, with no clear D. The CDR3 has 15 residues. Trimming left V 0 bases short and J 4 bases short, with 13 bases between. In germline, CDR1 is SGHAT, CDR2 FQNNGV. CDR3 protein: CASSLDSTARYEQYF. The CDR3 coding sequence is TGTGCCAGCAGCTTAGATAGCACAGCGCGATACGAGCAGTACTTC.

On this clone: This same CDR3 is encoded by further DNA sequences in the sample. The CDR3 is CASSPGQGVTGELFF. The CDR3 coding sequence is TGCGCCAGCAGCCCCGGACAGGGGGTCACCGGGGAGCTGTTTTTT. The V call is TRBV5-1, the J call TRBJ2-2; 10 bases map to TRBD1. Germline values: CDR1 SGHRS, CDR2 YFSETQ. This CDR3 region has 15 residues. The V gene end was trimmed by 4 bases and the J gene end by 4 bases; junction bases not matched to a gene: 4.

This rearrangement joins TRBV5-1 to TRBJ2-2; D is perhaps TRBD1 (5 bases). The germline V and J ends were trimmed by 2 bases and 4 bases, with 12 bases remaining between them. The CDR3 sequence is 15 residues long. The germline CDR1 and CDR2 sequences are SGHRS and YFSETQ. For the CDR3, the DNA is TGCGCCAGCAGCTTCAGCCTGCAGGGCACCGGGGAGCTGTTTTTT. Protein: CASSFSLQGTGELFF. Full variable domain (missing parts from reference TRBV5-1 and TRBJ2-2): KAGVTQTPRYLIKTRGQQVTLSCSPISGHRSVSWYQQTPGQGLQFLFEYFSETQRNKGNFPGRFSGRQFSNSRSEMNVSTLELGDSALYLCASSFSLQGTGELFFGEGSRLTVL.

In its sample, this clone was seen once. V usage is TRBV25-1 and J usage is TRBJ2-5, with D maybe TRBD1 (6 bases). V was trimmed by 4 bases and J by 1 base, leaving 10 bases between them. The CDR3 loop spans 14 amino acids. Germline CDR1 MGHDK, CDR2 SYGVNS. In nucleotides, the CDR3 is TGTGCCAGCAGTGGGGGACACCTCCAAGAGACCCAGTACTTC. Translating gives CASSGGHLQETQYF.